This is a list of T cell receptor beta chains from one sample in a study of shared clonotypes between healthy human individuals. Generated by immunoSEQ multiplex PCR, the TCRdb table keeps only in-frame clones and is missing some. The table lists about 2.1 million clones, 85% to 95% of them singletons. The sample consisted of naive CD8+ T cells from PBMCs. These receptors came from a man in his late teens or twenties in good health. Some clones in this sample may be carry-over from other donors' samples. The CDR3 runs from the conserved cysteine through the conserved F or W. D genes are given only for firm matches. For some rows the clone size is stated as once, few or many, or as a class when expanded; others skip it.

v_call,d_call,j_call,clone_size,cdr3_aa,cdr3_nt
TRBV27,-,TRBJ2-7,-,CASSPHLDGEQYF,TGTGCCAGCAGTCCCCACCTGGACGGCGAGCAGTACTTC
TRBV9,TRBD2,TRBJ2-3,-,CASSLLLAGGSTDTQYF,TGTGCCAGCAGCCTACTACTAGCGGGAGGCTCCACAGATACGCAGTATTTT
TRBV2,TRBD1,TRBJ1-2,-,CAGEQGGGYTF,TGTGCCGGAGAACAGGGGGGTGGCTACACCTTC
TRBV19,TRBD1,TRBJ1-3,once,CASSPRTGGNTIYF,TGTGCCAGTAGTCCCCGGACAGGGGGCAACACCATATATTTT
TRBV11-1,TRBD2,TRBJ2-7,-,CASSPPFAGGAYEQYF,TGTGCCAGCAGCCCCCCTTTTGCGGGAGGCGCCTACGAGCAGTACTTC
TRBV10-3,-,TRBJ2-3,-,CAISESDTDTQYF,TGTGCCATCAGTGAGTCGGACACAGATACGCAGTATTTT
TRBV4-1,-,TRBJ2-1,-,CASQLEPLAYNEQFF,TGCGCCAGCCAATTGGAGCCCCTTGCCTACAATGAGCAGTTCTTC
TRBV29-1,TRBD2,TRBJ2-3,-,CSVQESLAEFTDTQYF,TGCAGCGTTCAAGAATCACTAGCGGAGTTCACAGATACGCAGTATTTT
TRBV28,-,TRBJ1-1,-,CASSLVRNTEAFF,TGTGCCAGCAGTTTAGTCCGGAACACTGAAGCTTTCTTT
TRBV10-3,TRBD2,TRBJ2-3,-,CAISEQVSGVHKYF,TGTGCCATCAGTGAGCAGGTTAGCGGGGTCCACAAGTATTTT
TRBV10-3,-,TRBJ2-7,-,CAISELLQEYVF,TGTGCCATCAGTGAGCTCCTCCAGGAATACGTCTTC
TRBV5-4,-,TRBJ1-1,-,CASSPRSGGVGTEAFF,TGTGCCAGCAGCCCCCGTTCCGGTGGGGTAGGCACTGAAGCTTTCTTT
TRBV6-5,TRBD1,TRBJ2-7,-,CASRRTGGGSYEQYF,TGTGCCAGCAGGCGCACAGGGGGCGGCTCCTACGAGCAGTACTTC
TRBV27,-,TRBJ1-2,-,CASSLFGSSYGYTF,TGTGCCAGCAGTTTATTCGGGTCTAGCTATGGCTACACCTTC
TRBV5-4,-,TRBJ2-1,-,CASSLGLVLNEQFF,TGTGCCAGCAGCTTGGGACTAGTACTCAATGAGCAGTTCTTC
TRBV2,TRBD1,TRBJ2-1,-,CASSETGDHYNEQFF,TGTGCCAGCAGTGAAACAGGGGATCACTACAATGAGCAGTTCTTC
TRBV19,TRBD1,TRBJ1-2,-,CASNYGTGDIFGYTF,TGTGCCAGCAATTACGGGACAGGGGATATCTTTGGCTACACCTTC
TRBV27,-,TRBJ2-3,-,CASSWIAVKSTDTQYF,TGTGCCAGCAGCTGGATAGCGGTAAAAAGCACAGATACGCAGTATTTT
TRBV9,-,TRBJ1-4,-,CASSVASRNEKLFF,TGTGCCAGCAGCGTAGCGAGCAGAAATGAAAAACTGTTTTTT
TRBV18,TRBD1,TRBJ2-7,-,CASSPPGQGLYEQYF,TGTGCCAGCTCACCACCGGGACAGGGGCTCTACGAGCAGTACTTC
TRBV15,-,TRBJ1-1,-,CATSRVNWQAMEAFF,TGTGCCACCAGCAGAGTTAATTGGCAGGCCATGGAAGCTTTCTTT
TRBV7-9,-,TRBJ1-2,-,CASSLTGTEANYGYTF,TGTGCCAGCAGCTTAACAGGGACCGAAGCTAACTATGGCTACACCTTC
TRBV19,-,TRBJ2-7,-,CASSWSGGRAYEQYF,TGTGCCAGTAGCTGGTCCGGCGGCAGGGCCTACGAGCAGTACTTC
TRBV9,-,TRBJ1-4,-,CASSPQGRGEKLFF,TGTGCCAGCAGCCCCCAGGGGCGGGGTGAAAAACTGTTTTTT
TRBV7-9,-,TRBJ2-3,-,CASSGWMDTQYF,TGTGCCAGCAGCGGTTGGATGGATACGCAGTATTTT
TRBV19,TRBD2,TRBJ2-7,-,CASSIDPSGYYEQYF,TGTGCCAGTAGTATAGATCCTAGCGGTTACTACGAGCAGTACTTC
TRBV6-5,-,TRBJ2-3,-,CASSYRESTDTQYF,TGTGCCAGCAGTTATAGGGAGAGCACAGATACGCAGTATTTT
TRBV4-2,-,TRBJ1-1,-,CASSQEYGAVAFF,TGTGCCAGCAGCCAAGAGTATGGGGCTGTAGCTTTCTTT
TRBV11-2,-,TRBJ1-4,-,CASSREVGKTEKLFF,TGTGCCAGCAGCCGGGAGGTGGGCAAGACAGAAAAACTGTTTTTT
TRBV5-1,TRBD2,TRBJ2-1,once,CASSVTGGTYNEQFF,TGCGCCAGCAGCGTGACGGGAGGGACCTACAATGAGCAGTTCTTC
TRBV7-3,TRBD2,TRBJ2-1,once,CASSITSGPYNEQFF,TGTGCCAGCAGCATCACTAGCGGGCCTTACAATGAGCAGTTCTTC
TRBV7-3,TRBD1,TRBJ1-1,once,CASSRDSSKNTEAFF,TGTGCCAGCAGCCGGGACAGCTCCAAGAACACTGAAGCTTTCTTT
TRBV28,-,TRBJ1-2,-,CASSSPPSFSDYGYTF,TGTGCCAGCAGTTCCCCCCCTTCTTTTAGCGACTATGGCTACACCTTC
TRBV28,-,TRBJ2-5,-,CASNERLKQETQYF,TGTGCCAGCAACGAGCGACTAAAGCAAGAGACCCAGTACTTC
TRBV7-9,TRBD1,TRBJ2-2,-,CASDTGAHTGELFF,TGTGCCAGCGATACAGGGGCGCACACCGGGGAGCTGTTTTTT
TRBV9,-,TRBJ2-6,-,CASSFPGGANVLTF,TGTGCCAGCAGCTTTCCGGGCGGGGCCAACGTCCTGACTTTC
TRBV20-1,-,TRBJ2-7,once,CSTTKRKYF,TGCAGTACAACTAAAAGGAAGTACTTC
TRBV9,-,TRBJ2-7,once,CASSVDLATSYEQYF,TGTGCCAGCAGCGTAGATCTCGCCACCTCCTACGAGCAGTACTTC
TRBV27,TRBD1,TRBJ2-7,-,CASSPSPGTASYEQYF,TGTGCCAGCAGTCCATCCCCCGGGACAGCCTCCTACGAGCAGTACTTC
TRBV29-1,-,TRBJ2-7,-,CSVENRDYEQYF,TGCAGCGTTGAAAACAGGGACTACGAGCAGTACTTC
TRBV7-6,-,TRBJ2-5,-,CASSLILQETQYF,TGTGCCAGCAGCTTAATTTTGCAAGAGACCCAGTACTTC
TRBV4-1,-,TRBJ1-4,-,CASSQLTEVEKLFF,TGCGCCAGCAGCCAACTGACAGAGGTTGAAAAACTGTTTTTT
TRBV28,TRBD1,TRBJ2-7,-,CASSPIPGQGFYEQYF,TGTGCCAGCAGTCCAATTCCGGGACAGGGGTTCTACGAGCAGTACTTC
TRBV4-1,-,TRBJ2-2,-,CASSQVLVVTGELFF,TGCGCCAGCAGCCAAGTCTTGGTCGTCACCGGGGAGCTGTTTTTT
TRBV9,TRBD2,TRBJ2-7,-,CASSPDPWSGRTYEQYF,TGTGCCAGCAGCCCGGATCCGTGGAGCGGGAGGACCTACGAGCAGTACTTC
TRBV5-6,-,TRBJ2-2,few,CASSYYTGELFF,TGTGCCAGCAGCTACTACACCGGGGAGCTGTTTTTT
TRBV10-2,-,TRBJ2-2,-,CASRQWEMTANTGELFF,TGCGCCAGCAGACAATGGGAAATGACAGCTAACACCGGGGAGCTGTTTTTT
TRBV5-6,-,TRBJ1-1,-,CASSPLQGNTEAFF,TGTGCCAGCAGCCCTTTACAGGGGAACACTGAAGCTTTCTTT
TRBV2,-,TRBJ1-3,-,CASSDWGTTSSGNTIYF,TGTGCCAGCAGTGATTGGGGGACTACTAGCTCTGGAAACACCATATATTTT
TRBV11-2,-,TRBJ2-2,-,CASSRVLGGAVAGELFF,TGTGCCAGCAGCCGGGTCCTCGGAGGGGCGGTGGCCGGGGAGCTGTTTTTT
TRBV10-3,-,TRBJ2-7,few,CATGVYEQYF,TGTGCCACGGGGGTTTACGAGCAGTACTTC
TRBV13,-,TRBJ2-7,-,CASSSSVGSYEQYF,TGTGCCAGCAGCTCCTCAGTCGGATCCTACGAGCAGTACTTC
TRBV5-6,TRBD2,TRBJ2-3,-,CASSPFLAVPTDTQYF,TGTGCCAGCAGCCCTTTCCTAGCGGTCCCGACAGATACGCAGTATTTT
TRBV27,-,TRBJ2-7,-,CASSLIRDPFPYEQYF,TGTGCCAGCAGCCTGATCAGGGATCCTTTCCCCTACGAGCAGTACTTC